This T cell receptor beta chain originates from a study of circulating CD8 cells and anti-PD-1 response in melanoma. This clonotype is large in the sample. TCR libraries were prepared from 15 ng of total RNA with the QIAseq Immune Repertoire TCR panel. TCRdb independently ran MiXCR on the reads; one entry per CDR3 protein. The sample holds some 400 distinct CDR3 sequences, 5.4% seen once. From live CD3+CD8+TCRalphabeta+ cells, four PD-1 and/or TIGIT subsets were sorted. This receptor was identified in a human donor with melanoma. The starting material was CD8+ T cells from PBMCs, obtained at baseline or after one month of anti-PD-1 therapy (not recorded which).

CDR3 bases: TGCGCCAGCAGGGGTCGACTGCCCTTCGACCAAGAGACCCAGTACTTC. It specifies CASRGRLPFDQETQYF. The J gene is TRBJ2-5, the V gene TRBV23-1, with D unresolved. TRBV23-1 is designated an ORF whose function remains uncertain. This CDR3 has 16 amino acids. The germline V and J ends were trimmed by 6 bases and 0 bases, with 17 bases remaining between them.